The 26 T cell receptor beta chains below were found in one sample sequenced in a study of blood T cell repertoires in COVID-19. Only in-frame clones appear in the TCRdb table, and some are missing; sequencing was by immunoSEQ multiplex PCR. The data hold 75,000 or so clones, with approximately 85% observed a single time. Material for sequencing was peripheral blood. These receptors were collected from a man aged 65-85 years with acute or convalescent COVID-19.

The chain joins TRBV28 to TRBJ1-5, with 9 bases that match TRBD1. Trimming took 6 bases from V and 6 from J; bases not matched to a gene: 6. This CDR3 region has 14 residues. Germline CDR1 is MDHEN and CDR2 is SYDVKM. CDR3 loop: CASRGTGSSQPQHF. Written as DNA, the CDR3 is TGTGCCAGCAGGGGGACAGGGTCAAGTCAGCCCCAGCATTTT.

V gene TRBV15 combines with J gene TRBJ1-1, with D possibly being TRBD1 (6 bases). Trimming left V 1 base short and J 6 bases short, with 6 bases between. This CDR3 contains 12 residues. The V gene's germline CDR1 is LNHNV and CDR2 YYDKDF (reference sequence). In nucleotides, the CDR3 is TGTGCCACCAGCAGAGGGACAGCTGAAGCTTTCTTT. Translating it yields CATSRGTAEAFF.

The chain joins TRBV5-5 to TRBJ1-2; possibly TRBD1 for D (6 bases). Germline V gives CDR1 SGHKS, CDR2 YYEKEE (reference sequence). This CDR3 region has 13 residues. Trimming took off 2 bases at V and 4 bases at J, with 9 bases between the two ends. CDR3 residues: CASSLTGFYGYTF. The CDR3 nucleotides read TGTGCCAGCAGCTTAACAGGGTTCTATGGCTACACCTTC.

This chain connects TRBV11-2 to TRBJ1-1; 10 bases match TRBD1. The CDR3 is made up of 15 amino acids. V dropped 3 bases and J dropped 0; count of bases not matched to a gene: 1. Per germline, CDR1 SGHAT and CDR2 FQNNGV. The CDR3, as DNA: TGTGCCAGCAGCTTGGGACAGGGGTTGAACACTGAAGCTTTCTTT. It translates to CASSLGQGLNTEAFF. Full variable domain (remainder filled in from reference TRBV11-2 and TRBJ1-1): EAGVAQSPRYKIIEKRQSVAFWCNPISGHATLYWYQQILGQGPKLLIQFQNNGVVDDSQLPKDRFSAERLKGVDSTLKIQPAKLEDSAVYLCASSLGQGLNTEAFFGQGTRLTVV.

The chain couples TRBV25-1 to TRBJ1-2; 8 bases fit TRBD1. CDR3 length: 15 residues. CDR1 and CDR2 from the germline V gene are MGHDK and SYGVNS. After removal of 0 bases from V and 2 bases from J, the junction contained 2 bases not matched to a gene. The CDR3 DNA reads TGTGCCAGCAGTGAATACGACAGGGGCAACTATGGCTACACCTTC. The encoded protein is CASSEYDRGNYGYTF.

This chain joins TRBV18 and TRBJ2-3; D is unclear. Per germline, CDR1 KGHSH and CDR2 LQKENI. This CDR3 is built from 14 residues. The germline V and J ends were trimmed by 6 bases and 1 base, with 11 bases remaining between them. The CDR3 region has the DNA TGTGCCAGCTCTCCCTCTGGGCGCACAGATACGCAGTATTTT. Its protein product is CASSPSGRTDTQYF.

The chain uses TRBV3-1 (or the pseudogene TRBV3-2) and TRBJ2-7; possible D gene TRBD1, 6 bases. V was shortened by 1 base and J by 3 bases, with 7 bases between the two germline ends. The CDR3 covers 13 residues. Germline CDR1 reads LGHDT; CDR2 reads YNNKEL (reference sequence). CDR3 amino acids: CASSQVQGYEQYF. The CDR3 nucleotides are TGTGCCAGCAGCCAAGTACAGGGCTACGAGCAGTACTTC.

This clone was counted once. The rearrangement uses TRBV24-1 and TRBJ2-2; no definite D call. V was trimmed by 9 bases and J by 3 bases, leaving 7 bases between them. The CDR3 extends over 12 amino acids. Germline CDR1 and CDR2: KGHDR and SFDVKD. The CDR3 nucleotides are TGTGCCACCTTTAGTTACACCGGGGAGCTGTTTTTT. Protein: CATFSYTGELFF.

This chain connects TRBV2 to TRBJ2-2; the D gene is possibly TRBD1 (6 bases). V was trimmed by 8 bases and J by 1 base, leaving 17 bases between them. CDR3 length equals 16 residues. From germline, CDR1 is SNHLY and CDR2 FYNNEI. The CDR3 DNA sequence: TGTGCCAGCTCCCTTTTACAGGGCAGGAACACCGGGGAGCTGTTTTTT. Translation: CASSLLQGRNTGELFF. Looking up the rest from reference TRBV2 and TRBJ2-2 gives the full variable domain: EPEVTQTPSHQVTQMGQEVILRCVPISNHLYFYWYRQILGQKVEFLVSFYNNEISEKSEIFDDQFSVERPDGSNFTLKIRSTKLEDSAMYFCASSLLQGRNTGELFFGEGSRLTVL.

This chain uses TRBV2 with TRBJ1-5; D uncertain. V gave up 8 bases and J gave up 0 bases, with 5 bases separating them. CDR1 and CDR2 from the germline V gene are SNHLY and FYNNEI. This CDR3 comprises 12 residues. CDR3 sequence: CASDSSNQPQHF. CDR3 DNA sequence: TGTGCCAGCGATAGTAGCAATCAGCCCCAGCATTTT.

The rearrangement joins TRBV4-3 to TRBJ2-6, with 7 bases lining up with TRBD1. Germline V gives CDR1 LGHNA, CDR2 YSLEER. V lost 2 bases and J lost 6; bases outside the gene matches: 1. This CDR3 region has 14 residues. The chain's CDR3 is CASSQTGVANVLTF. The CDR3 nucleotides read TGCGCCAGCAGCCAAACAGGGGTGGCCAACGTCCTGACTTTC.

CDR3 in amino acids: CASTRDTGSSYNEQFF. The CDR3 DNA is TGTGCCAGTACCCGGGACACGGGAAGCTCCTACAATGAGCAGTTCTTC. J is TRBJ2-1 and V is TRBV2; maybe TRBD1 (6 bases). CDR1 is SNHLY, CDR2 FYNNEI, per germline. The CDR3 is 16 amino acids. V dropped 9 bases and J dropped 0 bases, with 18 bases sitting between them.

The chain employs TRBV3-1 (or the pseudogene TRBV3-2) and TRBJ2-7, with TRBD2 matching over 9 bases. Per the germline V gene, CDR1 is LGHDT and CDR2 is YNNKEL (reference sequence). Germline trimming cut 5 bases from V and 2 bases from J; bases unmatched to any gene: 4. This CDR3 contains 14 residues. CDR3 sequence (DNA): TGTGCCAGCAGCGAGACTAGCGGCCCCTACGAGCAGTACTTC. Its translation is CASSETSGPYEQYF.

The chain is built from TRBV7-2 and TRBJ1-1; tentative D call: TRBD1 (6 bases). The CDR3 spans 11 residues. CDR1 and CDR2 (germline): SGHTA, FQGNSA. Trimming took off 5 bases at V and 11 bases at J, with 12 bases between the two ends. Here the CDR3 DNA reads TGTGCCAGCAGCCATGGACAGTGGGCTTTCTTT. It yields the protein CASSHGQWAFF.

This chain links TRBV7-9 with TRBJ2-2, with 8 positions matching TRBD1. This CDR3 contains 14 residues. Losses at the gene ends were 4 bases for V and 7 bases for J; bases not matched to a gene: 5. Germline lookup yields CDR1 SEHNR and CDR2 FQNEAQ (reference sequence). CDR3 DNA: TGTGCCAGCAGCTGGACAGGGTCTCACGGGGAGCTGTTTTTT. It encodes CASSWTGSHGELFF. Looking up the rest from reference TRBV7-9 and TRBJ2-2 gives the full variable domain: DTGVSQNPRHKITKRGQNVTFRCDPISEHNRLYWYRQTLGQGPEFLTYFQNEAQLEKSRLLSDRFSAERPKGSFSTLEIQRTEQGDSAMYLCASSWTGSHGELFFGEGSRLTVL.

This rearrangement joins TRBV5-4 to TRBJ1-6; unclear D gene. Trimming took off 5 bases at V and 0 bases at J, with 9 bases between the two ends. The V gene's germline CDR1 is SGHNT and CDR2 YYREEE (reference sequence). The CDR3 loop spans 15 amino acids. CDR3 bases: TGTGCCAGCAGGCCGGGTAACTCCTATAATTCACCCCTCCACTTT. This codes for CASRPGNSYNSPLHF.

CDR3 in amino acids: CASSAAGSAGLYNEQFF. DNA of the CDR3: TGTGCCAGCAGCGCGGCCGGTTCAGCAGGACTCTACAATGAGCAGTTCTTC. The chain combines TRBV7-9 with TRBJ2-1, with D possibly matching TRBD2 (5 bases). Germline V gives CDR1 SEHNR, CDR2 FQNEAQ (reference sequence). The CDR3 length is 17 residues. V was clipped by 5 bases and J by 3 bases, with 20 bases between them.

The rearrangement links TRBV12-1 to TRBJ2-2; the table's D gene call, TRBD1, was not cross checked with the DNA. TRBV12-1 is annotated as a pseudogene. The CDR3 sequence is 16 residues long. CDR3 in DNA: TGTGCCAGCAGCTCCTCGACAGGGTCTGACACCGGGGAGCTGTTTTTT. Translated, it gives CASSSSTGSDTGELFF.

The chain links TRBV6-5 to TRBJ2-1; the D gene is possibly TRBD2 (6 bases). V lost 6 bases and J 8 bases, leaving 14 bases between the germline ends. Germline loops: CDR1 MNHEY, CDR2 SVGAGI. The CDR3 extends over 13 amino acids. CDR3 coding DNA: TGTGCCAGCAGAAAATATTGGGGGGATGAGCAGTTCTTC. Residues: CASRKYWGDEQFF.

The gene calls are TRBV2 and TRBJ1-2; TRBD1 aligns across 7 bases. After removal of 4 bases from V and 2 bases from J, the junction contained 7 bases not matched to a gene. The CDR3 is 15 amino acids. The V gene's germline CDR1 is SNHLY and CDR2 FYNNEI. The DNA of the CDR3 is TGTGCCAGCAGTGTGGAGGGGGCGCCGAACTATGGCTACACCTTC. As protein: CASSVEGAPNYGYTF.

The CDR3 DNA reads as TGTGCCAGCAGCCAAGAGAGGTCCACGCCCCAGCATTTT. This translates into CASSQERSTPQHF. The chain recombines TRBV3-1 (or the pseudogene TRBV3-2) with TRBJ1-5; no firm D call. Germline V CDR1 and CDR2: LGHDT, YNNKEL (reference sequence). V dropped 0 bases and J dropped 9 bases, with 9 bases sitting between them. The CDR3 runs to 13 residues.

This clone was seen just once. The chain employs TRBV3-1 (or the pseudogene TRBV3-2) and TRBJ1-1, with 8 positions matching TRBD1. Germline CDR1 is LGHDT and CDR2 is YNNKEL (reference sequence). The V segment lost 6 bases and the J segment 5 bases; nucleotides outside the gene matches: 8. This CDR3 region has 14 residues. This chain's CDR3 is CASSYTGGVTEAFF. CDR3 DNA sequence: TGTGCCAGCAGTTACACAGGGGGGGTGACTGAAGCTTTCTTT.

This chain uses TRBV5-6 with TRBJ1-5, with D tentatively TRBD1 (6 bases). Germline V gives CDR1 SGHDT, CDR2 YYEEEE. Trimming removed 3 bases from V and 4 bases from J, with 11 bases in between. The CDR3 totals 14 residues. CDR3 nucleotide sequence: TGTGCCAGCAGCTATTACAGGGAGAATCAGCCCCAGCATTTT. Translating it yields CASSYYRENQPQHF.

The chain is built from TRBV6-2 or TRBV6-3 and TRBJ2-7; 7 bases map to TRBD1. Germline V gene data show CDR1 as MNHEY and CDR2 as SVGEGT. This CDR3 is 18 amino acids long. V was clipped by 4 bases and J by 0 bases; unmatched bases: 15. CDR3 amino acids: CASSSFSPRTGFSYEQYF. In DNA form, the CDR3 reads TGTGCCAGCAGTTCTTTCTCCCCCCGGACAGGATTCTCCTACGAGCAGTACTTC.

The count of this clone is one. V is TRBV6-6 and J is TRBJ2-7, with TRBD2 matching 16 bases. The CDR3 is made up of 16 amino acids. Per germline, CDR1 MNHNY and CDR2 SVGAGI (reference sequence). The junction had 10 bases not matched to a gene; V was cut back by 10 bases and J by 4 bases. CDR3 nucleotide sequence: TGTGCCACCTCCGGGACTAGCGGGGGGGCCGTGTACGAGCAGTACTTC. This translates into CATSGTSGGAVYEQYF.

This chain links TRBV10-3 with TRBJ2-7; D perhaps matches TRBD1 (5 bases). The ends were cut back, 0 bases at V and 3 bases at J, with 12 bases in the middle. CDR1 ENHRY and CDR2 SYGVKD come from the germline V gene. The CDR3 extends over 15 amino acids. The CDR3 DNA sequence: TGTGCCATCAGTGAGTCCGTCAGGGTGGTCTACGAGCAGTACTTC. The encoded protein is CAISESVRVVYEQYF.